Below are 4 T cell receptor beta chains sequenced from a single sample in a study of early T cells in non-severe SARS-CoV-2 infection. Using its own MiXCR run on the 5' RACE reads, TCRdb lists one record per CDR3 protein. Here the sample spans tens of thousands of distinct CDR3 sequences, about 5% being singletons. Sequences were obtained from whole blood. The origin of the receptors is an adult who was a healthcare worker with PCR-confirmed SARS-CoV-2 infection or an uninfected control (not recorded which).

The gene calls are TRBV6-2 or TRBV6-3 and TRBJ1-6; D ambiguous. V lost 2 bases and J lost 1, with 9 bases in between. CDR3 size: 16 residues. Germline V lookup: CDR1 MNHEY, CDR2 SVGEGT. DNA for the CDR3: TGTGCCAGCAGTTACGGGAGTATATCCTATAATTCACCCCTCCACTTT. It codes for CASSYGSISYNSPLHF.

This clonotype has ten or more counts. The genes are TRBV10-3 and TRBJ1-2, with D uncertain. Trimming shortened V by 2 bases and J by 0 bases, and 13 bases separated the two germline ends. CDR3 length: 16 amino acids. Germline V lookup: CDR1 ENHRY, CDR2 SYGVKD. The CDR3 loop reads CAISERAAEPNYGYTF. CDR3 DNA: TGTGCCATCAGTGAGAGGGCAGCCGAGCCTAACTATGGCTACACCTTC.

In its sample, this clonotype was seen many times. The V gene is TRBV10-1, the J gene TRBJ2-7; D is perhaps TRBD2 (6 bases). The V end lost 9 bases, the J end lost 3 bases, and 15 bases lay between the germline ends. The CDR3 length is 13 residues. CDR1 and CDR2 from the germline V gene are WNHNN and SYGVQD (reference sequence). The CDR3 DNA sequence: TGCGCCAGTGGGAGGTCCAACCTCTACGAGCAGTACTTC. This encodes CASGRSNLYEQYF.

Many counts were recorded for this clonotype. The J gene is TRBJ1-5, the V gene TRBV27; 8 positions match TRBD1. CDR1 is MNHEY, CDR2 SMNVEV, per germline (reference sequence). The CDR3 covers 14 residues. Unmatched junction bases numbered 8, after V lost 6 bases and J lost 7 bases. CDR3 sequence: CASRNRGSGQPQHF. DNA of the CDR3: TGTGCCAGCAGAAACAGGGGGTCAGGGCAGCCCCAGCATTTT.